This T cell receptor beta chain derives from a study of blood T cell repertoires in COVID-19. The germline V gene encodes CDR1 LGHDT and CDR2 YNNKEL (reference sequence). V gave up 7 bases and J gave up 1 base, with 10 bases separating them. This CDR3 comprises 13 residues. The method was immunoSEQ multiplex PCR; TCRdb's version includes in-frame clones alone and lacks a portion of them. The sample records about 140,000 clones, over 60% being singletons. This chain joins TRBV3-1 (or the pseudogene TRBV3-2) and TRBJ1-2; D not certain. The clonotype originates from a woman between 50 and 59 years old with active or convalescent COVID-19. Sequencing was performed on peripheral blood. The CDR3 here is CASTRSGNYGYTF. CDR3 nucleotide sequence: TGTGCCAGCACCCGAAGCGGTAACTATGGCTACACCTTC.